The entry below describes one T cell receptor beta chain. The antigen remains undetermined. This entry is derived from a study of a mutant IDH1 vaccine in newly diagnosed glioma. Whole-study results and caveats: Apparently, pseudoprogression bore no relation to changes among the top peripheral T cell clonotypes.

Time point: baseline, week 1 (first vaccination visit). The treatment denotes: pre-vaccination baseline after standard-of-care therapy. Using immunoSEQ multiplex PCR, the repertoire was profiled, and TCRdb retains in-frame clones only, with some absent. The data hold some 60,000 clones, with more than 85% observed a single time. J gave up 5 bases and V 8 bases, and 7 bases lay outside the gene matches. CDR1 and CDR2 from the germline V gene are LNHNV and YYDKDF (reference sequence). The CDR3 is 14 amino acids. Sequenced material: PBMCs, taken from a glioma patient treated with radiotherapy, temozolomide or both. This sequence originates from a man in his forties or fifties with glioma. The chain recombines TRBV15 with TRBJ2-2, with 8 bases that match TRBD1. In DNA form, the CDR3 reads TGTGCCACCTCCCAGGGGGCGCGGACCGGGGAGCTGTTTTTT. It specifies CATSQGARTGELFF.